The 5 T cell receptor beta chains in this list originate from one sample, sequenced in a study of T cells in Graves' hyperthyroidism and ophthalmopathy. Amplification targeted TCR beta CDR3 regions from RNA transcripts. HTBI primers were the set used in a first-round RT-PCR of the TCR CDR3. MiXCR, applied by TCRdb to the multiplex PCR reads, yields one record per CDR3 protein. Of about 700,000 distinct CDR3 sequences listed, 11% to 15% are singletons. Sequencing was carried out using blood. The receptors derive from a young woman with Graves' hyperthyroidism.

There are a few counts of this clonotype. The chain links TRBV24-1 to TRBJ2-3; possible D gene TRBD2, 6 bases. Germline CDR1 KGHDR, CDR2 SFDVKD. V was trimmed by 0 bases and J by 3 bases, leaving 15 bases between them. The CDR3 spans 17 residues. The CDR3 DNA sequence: TGTGCCACCAGTGATTTGCTCCTAGCAGGAGGGACAGATACGCAGTATTTT. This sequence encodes CATSDLLLAGGTDTQYF.

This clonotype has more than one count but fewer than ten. In nucleotides, the CDR3 is TGTGCCAGCAGCTTAGCATGGGCAGGTGGTACACCCGGGGAGCTGTTTTTT. Amino acids: CASSLAWAGGTPGELFF. The chain carries TRBV7-3 and TRBJ2-2; D is ambiguous. Germline V gene sequence: CDR1 SGHTA, CDR2 FQGTGA. V was shortened by 2 bases and J by 6 bases, with 19 bases between the two germline ends. This CDR3 spans 17 amino acids.

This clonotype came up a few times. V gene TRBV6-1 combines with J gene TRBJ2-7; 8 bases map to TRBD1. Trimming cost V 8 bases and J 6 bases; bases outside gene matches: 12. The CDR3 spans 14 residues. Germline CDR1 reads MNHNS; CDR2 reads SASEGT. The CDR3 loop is CASSWDRNSAEQYF. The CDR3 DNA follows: TGTGCCAGCTCCTGGGACAGGAACTCTGCCGAGCAGTACTTC.

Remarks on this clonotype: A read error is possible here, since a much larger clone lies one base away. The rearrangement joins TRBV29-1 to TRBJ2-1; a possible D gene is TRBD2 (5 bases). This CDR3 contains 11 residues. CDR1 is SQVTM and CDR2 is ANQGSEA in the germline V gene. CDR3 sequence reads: CSVAGINEQSF. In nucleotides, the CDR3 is TGCAGCGTTGCCGGGATCAATGAGCAGTCCTTC.

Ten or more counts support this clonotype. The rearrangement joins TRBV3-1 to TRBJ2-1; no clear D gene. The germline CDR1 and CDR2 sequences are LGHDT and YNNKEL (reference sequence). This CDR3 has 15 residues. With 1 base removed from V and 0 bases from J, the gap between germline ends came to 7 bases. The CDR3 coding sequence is TGTGCCAGCAGCCAAGGCAGGAGCTCCTACAATGAGCAGTTCTTC. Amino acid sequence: CASSQGRSSYNEQFF.